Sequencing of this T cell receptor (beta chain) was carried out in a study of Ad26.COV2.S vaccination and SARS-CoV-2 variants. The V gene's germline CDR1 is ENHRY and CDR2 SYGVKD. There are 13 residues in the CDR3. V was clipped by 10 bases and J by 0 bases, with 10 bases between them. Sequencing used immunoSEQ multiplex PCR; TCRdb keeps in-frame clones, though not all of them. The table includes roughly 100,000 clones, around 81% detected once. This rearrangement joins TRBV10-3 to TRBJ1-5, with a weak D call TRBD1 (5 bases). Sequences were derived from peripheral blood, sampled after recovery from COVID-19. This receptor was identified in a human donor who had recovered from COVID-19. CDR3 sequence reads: CATADSSNQPQHF. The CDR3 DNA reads TGTGCCACCGCAGACAGTAGCAATCAGCCCCAGCATTTT.